A selection of T cell receptor beta chains follows, all from one sample in a study of T cell responses to AZD1222 COVID-19 vaccine. TCRdb's copy holds only in-frame clones and misses some; the assay was immunoSEQ multiplex PCR. The sample lists roughly 150,000 clones, approximately 90% occurring once. Material: peripheral blood, obtained after recovery from COVID-19. The receptors here all came from an adult who had recovered from COVID-19. The CDR3 runs from the conserved cysteine through the conserved F or W. Fields, in order: D gene, clone size, J gene, V gene, CDR3 protein, CDR3 DNA. D genes are given only for firm matches. Size is omitted from some rows. Given values are once, few, many or a class for expanded clones.

>TRBD2|.|TRBJ2-1|TRBV5-1
CASSSSGGYNEQFF
TGCGCCAGCAGCTCTAGCGGGGGATACAATGAGCAGTTCTTC
>TRBD2|.|TRBJ2-3|TRBV5-4
CVSSSGLAGSTDTQYF
TGTGTCAGCAGCTCGGGACTAGCGGGAAGCACAGATACGCAGTATTTT
>.|.|TRBJ2-6|TRBV5-3
CARSLAVQGKSGTGANVLTF
TGTGCCAGAAGCTTGGCCGTCCAGGGGAAGTCTGGTACTGGGGCCAACGTCCTGACTTTC
>.|.|TRBJ1-2|TRBV12-3/TRBV12-4
CASSLGGGVGYTF
TGTGCCTCCTCTCTCGGGGGGGGAGTTGGCTACACCTTC
>TRBD1|few|TRBJ2-2|TRBV7-9
CASRGWTGPNTGELFF
TGTGCCAGCAGGGGGTGGACAGGACCGAACACCGGGGAGCTGTTTTTT
>.|.|TRBJ2-3|TRBV19
CASGTRGSADTQYF
TGTGCCAGTGGCACAAGGGGATCGGCAGATACGCAGTATTTT
>.|.|TRBJ2-7|TRBV6-5
CASTAPGVYEQYF
TGTGCCAGCACTGCTCCGGGGGTCTACGAGCAGTACTTC
>.|.|TRBJ2-7|TRBV5-4
CASSSDGFLAYEQYF
TGTGCCAGCAGCTCTGACGGGTTTCTAGCCTACGAGCAGTACTTC
>.|.|TRBJ1-1|TRBV7-2
CASSLDYRTNTEAFF
TGTGCCAGCAGCTTAGATTACAGAACGAACACTGAAGCTTTCTTT
>.|.|TRBJ1-1|TRBV7-9
CASSLVGGITEAFF
TGTGCCAGCAGCTTAGTCGGGGGAATCACTGAAGCTTTCTTT
>TRBD2|once|TRBJ2-1|TRBV5-1
CASSLAAGTSGGLGEQFF
TGCGCCAGCAGCTTGGCCGCTGGGACTAGCGGGGGGCTGGGTGAGCAGTTCTTC
>TRBD2|.|TRBJ2-5|TRBV7-8
CASSPRLAGGQETQYF
TGTGCCAGCAGCCCTCGACTAGCGGGAGGCCAAGAGACCCAGTACTTC
>.|.|TRBJ2-6|TRBV7-6
CASSLGSLSGANVLTF
TGTGCCAGCAGCTTGGGAAGCCTCTCTGGGGCCAACGTCCTGACTTTC
>.|.|TRBJ1-6|TRBV3-1/TRBV3-2
CASSLRGFNNSPLHF
TGTGCCAGCAGCCTCAGAGGTTTCAATAATTCACCCCTCCACTTT
>TRBD1|.|TRBJ1-4|TRBV19
CASKMGQGNEKLFF
TGTGCCAGTAAAATGGGACAGGGAAATGAAAAACTGTTTTTT
>.|.|TRBJ1-1|TRBV12-3/TRBV12-4
CASSEIMNTEAFF
TGTGCCAGCAGCGAAATAATGAACACTGAAGCTTTCTTT
>.|.|TRBJ2-1|TRBV6-4
CASSEKESNEQFF
TGTGCCAGCAGTGAAAAAGAATCCAATGAGCAGTTCTTC
>.|.|TRBJ2-3|TRBV7-2
CASSGGGAGTDTQYF
TGTGCCAGCAGCGGAGGGGGCGCGGGCACAGATACGCAGTATTTT
>.|.|TRBJ2-1|TRBV27
CASSLSGLGANEQFF
TGTGCCAGCAGTTTATCGGGGTTAGGGGCTAATGAGCAGTTCTTC
>.|.|TRBJ2-2|TRBV29-1
CSAGDGPDGELFF
TGCAGCGCCGGGGACGGCCCGGACGGGGAGCTGTTTTTT
>TRBD1|.|TRBJ1-4|TRBV3-1/TRBV3-2
CASSQEGTGSNEKLFF
TGTGCCAGCAGCCAAGAGGGGACAGGGTCTAATGAAAAACTGTTTTTT
>TRBD1|.|TRBJ1-5|TRBV7-8
CASSLGGRGRSQPQHF
TGTGCCAGCAGCTTAGGAGGCAGGGGGCGAAGTCAGCCCCAGCATTTT
>TRBD1|.|TRBJ1-6|TRBV7-9
CASSDTTGPHNSPLHF
TGTGCCAGCAGCGACACGACAGGGCCCCATAATTCACCCCTCCACTTT
>TRBD1|once|TRBJ1-3|TRBV4-1
CASSQEPAGGSGNTIYF
TGCGCCAGCAGCCAAGAGCCCGCAGGGGGATCTGGAAACACCATATATTTT
>TRBD1|.|TRBJ2-7|TRBV20-1
CSASRGYEQYF
TGCAGTGCTAGCAGGGGGTACGAGCAGTACTTC
>.|.|TRBJ2-3|TRBV5-1
CASGSLSGTDTQYF
TGCGCCAGCGGGTCTTTAAGTGGCACAGATACGCAGTATTTT
>.|.|TRBJ2-7|TRBV19
CASSIAEDFYEQYF
TGTGCCAGTAGTATAGCGGAGGACTTCTACGAGCAGTACTTC
>.|.|TRBJ1-5|TRBV19
CASSIAAPGQPQHF
TGTGCCAGTAGTATTGCGGCGCCCGGCCAGCCCCAGCATTTT
>.|.|TRBJ1-2|TRBV12-3/TRBV12-4
CASSLADTGYTF
TGTGCCAGCAGTTTGGCGGACACTGGCTACACCTTC
>.|.|TRBJ2-3|TRBV15
CATSRGRLDTQYF
TGTGCCACCAGCAGAGGTCGGTTAGATACGCAGTATTTT
>.|.|TRBJ2-7|TRBV5-1
CASSLGAGTYEQYF
TGCGCCAGCAGCTTGGGGGCAGGGACCTACGAGCAGTACTTC
>.|.|TRBJ2-5|TRBV27
CASRHYRETETQYF
TGTGCCAGCAGGCACTACAGGGAGACGGAGACCCAGTACTTC
>TRBD2|.|TRBJ2-1|TRBV27
CASSSTGLAGYNEQFF
TGTGCCAGCAGTTCCACGGGACTAGCGGGGTACAATGAGCAGTTCTTC
>TRBD2|.|TRBJ2-5|TRBV9
CASSPASGTQETQYF
TGTGCCAGCAGCCCAGCGAGCGGGACTCAAGAGACCCAGTACTTC
>.|.|TRBJ2-2|TRBV5-1
CASSLEYRHTGELFF
TGCGCCAGCAGCTTGGAGTACAGACACACCGGGGAGCTGTTTTTT
>TRBD2|.|TRBJ2-3|TRBV7-2
CASRPSGLPHDTQYF
TGTGCCAGCAGACCCTCGGGACTACCCCACGATACGCAGTATTTT
>TRBD1|.|TRBJ2-3|TRBV5-4
CASSYGQGTDTQYF
TGTGCCAGCAGCTACGGACAGGGCACAGATACGCAGTATTTT
>TRBD1|.|TRBJ1-2|TRBV7-8
CASSRDRASGYTF
TGTGCCAGCAGCCGAGACAGGGCTAGCGGCTACACCTTC
>TRBD1|.|TRBJ2-3|TRBV6-2/TRBV6-3
CASSFRDRTDTQYF
TGTGCCAGCAGTTTCCGGGACAGAACGGATACGCAGTATTTT
>.|.|TRBJ1-5|TRBV28
CASSFTGDSNQPQHF
TGTGCCAGCAGTTTTACGGGCGATAGCAATCAGCCCCAGCATTTT
>.|.|TRBJ1-3|TRBV4-2
CASSPMGGTLAGNTIYF
TGTGCCAGCAGTCCAATGGGAGGAACCCTCGCTGGAAACACCATATATTTT
>TRBD1|.|TRBJ1-3|TRBV5-1
CASSSVPGQGITSF
TGCGCCAGCAGCTCCGTCCCGGGACAGGGGATAACAAGTTTT
>TRBD2|.|TRBJ2-7|TRBV4-1
CASSRLSSGRFFQQYF
TGCGCCAGCAGCCGTTTGTCTAGCGGGAGGTTCTTTCAGCAGTACTTC
>.|.|TRBJ2-7|TRBV3-1/TRBV3-2
CASSPLGYEQYF
TGTGCCAGCAGCCCTCTGGGGTACGAGCAGTACTTC
>.|.|TRBJ2-7|TRBV19
CASSIGFGPAYEQYF
TGTGCCAGTAGTATCGGCTTTGGGCCAGCCTACGAGCAGTACTTC
>.|.|TRBJ2-1|TRBV24-1
CATSEYNEQFF
TGTGCCACCAGTGAGTACAATGAGCAGTTCTTC
>.|.|TRBJ2-2|TRBV7-3
CASRAAQNTGELFF
TGTGCCAGCAGGGCAGCGCAAAACACCGGGGAGCTGTTTTTT
>.|.|TRBJ2-7|TRBV10-3
CAISGARDTEQYF
TGTGCCATCAGTGGTGCGCGGGACACTGAGCAGTACTTC
>.|.|TRBJ1-6|TRBV2
CASRVNHRPGWGSPLHF
TGTGCCAGCAGGGTGAACCACAGGCCCGGGTGGGGTTCACCCCTCCACTTT
>TRBD2|.|TRBJ2-1|TRBV10-2
CASSDPSGRRNEQFF
TGCGCCAGCAGTGACCCTAGCGGGAGGCGGAATGAGCAGTTCTTC